This T cell receptor (beta chain) was identified in a study of shared clonotypes between healthy human individuals. Findings and caveats of the study: Non-shared clonotypes showed lower generation probabilities than clonotypes common to all four donors. The small donor group covered limited genetic and exposure diversity.

The authors distributed each subset's genomic DNA evenly over several immunoSEQ plates. Method: immunoSEQ multiplex PCR; TCRdb's copy keeps in-frame clones and lacks some. This table has a few million clones, over 85% appearing once. Points on this clone: Its target is not known.

V was cut by 9 bases and J by 4 bases, with 16 bases left in between. Germline CDR1 MNHEY, CDR2 SVGAGI. This CDR3 is 15 amino acids long. The chain links TRBV6-5 to TRBJ2-6, with a possible D match to TRBD1 (6 bases). The TCR was taken from a man aged 18 to 29 in good health. The sample comprised naive CD4+ T cells sorted from blood. The subset was: CD45RA+ positively selected. The DNA of the CDR3 is TGTGCCAGAGACAGGCCCCTGACCGGGGCCAACGTCCTGACTTTC. It translates to CARDRPLTGANVLTF.